This entry is about one T cell receptor beta chain. CDR1 and CDR2 (germline): LNHDA, SQIVND (reference sequence). The V end was cut by 5 bases, the J end by 11 bases, with 16 bases between. The CDR3 is 13 amino acids. This entry is derived from a study of blood T cell repertoires in COVID-19. Overall study: T cells, B-cell-depleted T cells, or PBMCs provided the cDNA or gDNA that served as material.

Clones were sequenced by immunoSEQ multiplex PCR, and TCRdb holds only the in-frame ones, with some missing. The data hold roughly 290,000 clones, with around 86% observed a single time. The V call is TRBV19, the J call TRBJ1-5; D uncertain. The receptor comes from a woman in her 40s who had recovered from COVID-19. Sequencing was performed on PBMCs or T cells enriched from blood (not recorded which). The CDR3 region is CASSATPSVAQHF. CDR3 bases: TGTGCCAGTAGTGCAACCCCCTCGGTGGCCCAGCATTTT.